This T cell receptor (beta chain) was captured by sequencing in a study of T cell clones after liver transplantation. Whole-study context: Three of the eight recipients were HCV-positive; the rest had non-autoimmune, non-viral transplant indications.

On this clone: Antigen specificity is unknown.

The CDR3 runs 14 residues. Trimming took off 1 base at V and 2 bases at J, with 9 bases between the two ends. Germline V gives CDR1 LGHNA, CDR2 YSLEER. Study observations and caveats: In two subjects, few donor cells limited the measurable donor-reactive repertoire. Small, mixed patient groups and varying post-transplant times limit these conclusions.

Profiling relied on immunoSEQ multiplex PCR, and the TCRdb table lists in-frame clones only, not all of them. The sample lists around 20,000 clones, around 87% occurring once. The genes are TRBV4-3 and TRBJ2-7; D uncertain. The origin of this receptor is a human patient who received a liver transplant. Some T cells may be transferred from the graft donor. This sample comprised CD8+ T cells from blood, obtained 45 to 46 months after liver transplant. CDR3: CASSQADRAYEQYF. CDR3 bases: TGCGCCAGCAGCCAAGCGGACCGAGCCTACGAGCAGTACTTC.